The T cell receptor (beta chain) under discussion was sequenced for a study of human T cells and chemical hapten exposure. TCRdb reprocessed the RACE reads with MiXCR, giving one entry per CDR3 protein. In the table there are some 77,000 distinct CDR3 sequences, about 9.3% of which are singletons. Time point meaning: patch test 1, 2 weeks after DPC sensitization. The treatment denotes: therapeutic diphenylcyclopropenone sensitization with weekly scalp DPC. Study observations and caveats: Large CDR3 similarity clusters arose significantly more often from expanded TCRs than from controls.

Germline V gene sequence: CDR1 MNHEY, CDR2 SMNVEV (reference sequence). V lost 2 bases, J lost 3 bases, and 8 bases stayed unmatched. The CDR3 totals 16 residues. This clonotype showed up many times. The antigen remains unidentified. The chain joins TRBV27 to TRBJ2-5, with 8 positions matching TRBD2. This specimen consisted of whole blood, obtained in connection with sensitization to the hapten diphenylcyclopropenone (DPC). This clonotype was obtained from a woman between 45 and 65 years old with alopecia areata. Some clones in this sample may be carry-over from other donors' samples. CDR3 sequence reads: CASSLPLPGGEETQYF. The CDR3 DNA reads TGTGCCAGCAGTTTACCTCTCCCGGGAGGGGAAGAGACCCAGTACTTC.